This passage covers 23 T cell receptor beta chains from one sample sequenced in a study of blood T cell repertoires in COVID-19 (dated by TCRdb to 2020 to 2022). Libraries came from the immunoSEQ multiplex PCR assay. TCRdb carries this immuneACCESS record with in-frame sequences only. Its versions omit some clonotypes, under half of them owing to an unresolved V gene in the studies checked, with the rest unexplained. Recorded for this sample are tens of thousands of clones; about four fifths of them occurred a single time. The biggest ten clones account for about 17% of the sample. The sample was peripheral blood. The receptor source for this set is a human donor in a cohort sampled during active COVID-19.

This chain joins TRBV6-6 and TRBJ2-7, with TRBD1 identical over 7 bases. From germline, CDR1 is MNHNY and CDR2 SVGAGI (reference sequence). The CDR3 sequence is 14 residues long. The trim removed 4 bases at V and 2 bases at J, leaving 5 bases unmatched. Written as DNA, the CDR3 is TGTGCCAGCAGTTCACAGGGGTCCACCTACGAGCAGTACTTC. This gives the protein CASSSQGSTYEQYF.

In DNA, the CDR3 is TGTGCCAGCATCCAGGGGAGGGGAACTGAAGCTTTCTTT. Protein product: CASIQGRGTEAFF. The chain couples TRBV7-9 to TRBJ1-1, with D perhaps matching TRBD1 (6 bases). The CDR3 sequence is 13 residues long. Germline V gene lookup returns CDR1 SEHNR and CDR2 FQNEAQ (reference sequence). Trimming stripped 7 bases from V and 5 bases from J, with 14 bases between.

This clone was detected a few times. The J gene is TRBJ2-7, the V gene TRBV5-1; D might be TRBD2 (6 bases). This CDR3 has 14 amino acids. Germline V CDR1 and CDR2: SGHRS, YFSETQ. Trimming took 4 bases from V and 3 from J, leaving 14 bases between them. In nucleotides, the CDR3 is TGCGCCAGCAGCGGAGGGATAGCGGACTACGAGCAGTACTTC. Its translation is CASSGGIADYEQYF.

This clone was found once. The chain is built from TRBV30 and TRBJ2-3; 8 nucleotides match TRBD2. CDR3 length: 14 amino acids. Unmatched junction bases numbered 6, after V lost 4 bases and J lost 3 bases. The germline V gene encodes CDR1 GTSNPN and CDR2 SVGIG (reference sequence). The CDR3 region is CAWNSGGATDTQYF. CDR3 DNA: TGTGCCTGGAATTCGGGGGGGGCGACAGATACGCAGTATTTT.

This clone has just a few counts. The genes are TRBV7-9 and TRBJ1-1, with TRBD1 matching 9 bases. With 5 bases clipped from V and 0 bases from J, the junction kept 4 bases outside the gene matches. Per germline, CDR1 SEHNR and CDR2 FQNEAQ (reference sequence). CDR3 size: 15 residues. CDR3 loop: CASSDWTGVNTEAFF. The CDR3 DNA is TGTGCCAGCAGCGATTGGACAGGGGTGAACACTGAAGCTTTCTTT. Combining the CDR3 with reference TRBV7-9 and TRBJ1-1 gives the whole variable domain DTGVSQNPRHKITKRGQNVTFRCDPISEHNRLYWYRQTLGQGPEFLTYFQNEAQLEKSRLLSDRFSAERPKGSFSTLEIQRTEQGDSAMYLCASSDWTGVNTEAFFGQGTRLTVV.

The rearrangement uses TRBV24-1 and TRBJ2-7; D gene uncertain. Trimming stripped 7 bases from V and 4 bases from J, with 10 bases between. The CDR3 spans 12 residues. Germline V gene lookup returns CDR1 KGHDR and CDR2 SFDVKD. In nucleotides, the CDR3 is TGTGCCACCAGCCTAGAGGAGTACGAGCAGTACTTC. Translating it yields CATSLEEYEQYF.

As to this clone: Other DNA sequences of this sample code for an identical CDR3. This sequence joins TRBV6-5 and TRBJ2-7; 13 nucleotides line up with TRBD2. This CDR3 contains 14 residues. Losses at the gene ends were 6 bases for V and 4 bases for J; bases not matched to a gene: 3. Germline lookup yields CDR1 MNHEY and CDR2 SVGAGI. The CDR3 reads CASSRLAGGYEQYF. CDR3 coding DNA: TGTGCCAGCAGCCGACTAGCGGGGGGATACGAGCAGTACTTC.

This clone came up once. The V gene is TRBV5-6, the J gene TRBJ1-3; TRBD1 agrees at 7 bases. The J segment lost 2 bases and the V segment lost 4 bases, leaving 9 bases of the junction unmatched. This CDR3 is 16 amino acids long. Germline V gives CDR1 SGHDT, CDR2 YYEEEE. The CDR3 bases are TGTGCCAGCAGCCCCTCGAGGGACAGAACTGGAAACACCATATATTTT. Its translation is CASSPSRDRTGNTIYF. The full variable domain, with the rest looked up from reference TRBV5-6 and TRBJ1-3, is DAGVTQSPTHLIKTRGQQVTLRCSPKSGHDTVSWYQQALGQGPQFIFQYYEEEERQRGNFPDRFSGHQFPNYSSELNVNALLLGDSALYLCASSPSRDRTGNTIYFGEGSWLTVV.

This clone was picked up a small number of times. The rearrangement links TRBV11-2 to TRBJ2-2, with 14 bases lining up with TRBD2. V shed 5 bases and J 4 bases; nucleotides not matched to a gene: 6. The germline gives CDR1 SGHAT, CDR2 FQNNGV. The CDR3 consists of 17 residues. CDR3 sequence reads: CASSPGTSGGVTGELFF. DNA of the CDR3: TGTGCCAGCAGCCCCGGGACTAGCGGGGGTGTCACCGGGGAGCTGTTTTTT. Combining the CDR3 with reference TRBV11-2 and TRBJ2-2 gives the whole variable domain EAGVAQSPRYKIIEKRQSVAFWCNPISGHATLYWYQQILGQGPKLLIQFQNNGVVDDSQLPKDRFSAERLKGVDSTLKIQPAKLEDSAVYLCASSPGTSGGVTGELFFGEGSRLTVL.

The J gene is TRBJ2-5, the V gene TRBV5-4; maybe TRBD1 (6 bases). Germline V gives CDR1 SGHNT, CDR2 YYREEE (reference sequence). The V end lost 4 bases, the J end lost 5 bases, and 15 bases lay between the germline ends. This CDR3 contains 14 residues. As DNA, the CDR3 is TGTGCCAGCAGCAAAACAGGGATGGACGAGACCCAGTACTTC. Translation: CASSKTGMDETQYF.

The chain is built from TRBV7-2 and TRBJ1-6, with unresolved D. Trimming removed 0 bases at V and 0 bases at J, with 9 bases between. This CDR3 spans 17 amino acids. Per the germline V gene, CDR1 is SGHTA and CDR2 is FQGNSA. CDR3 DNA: TGTGCCAGCAGCTTAGCGCGGTCCAGCTCCTATAATTCACCCCTCCACTTT. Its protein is CASSLARSSSYNSPLHF.

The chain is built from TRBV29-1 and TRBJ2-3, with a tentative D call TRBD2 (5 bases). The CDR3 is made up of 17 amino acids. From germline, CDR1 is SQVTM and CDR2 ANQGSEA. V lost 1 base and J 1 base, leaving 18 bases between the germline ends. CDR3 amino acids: CSVEGRLDRRRTDTQYF. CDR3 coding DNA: TGCAGCGTTGAAGGAAGGTTGGACCGGAGGCGCACAGATACGCAGTATTTT.

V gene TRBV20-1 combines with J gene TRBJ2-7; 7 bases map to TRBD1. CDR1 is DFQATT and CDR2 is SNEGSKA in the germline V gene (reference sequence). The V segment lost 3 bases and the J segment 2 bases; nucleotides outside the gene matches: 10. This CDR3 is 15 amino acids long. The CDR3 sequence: CSASSLGQITYEQYF. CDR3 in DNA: TGCAGTGCTAGTTCTTTGGGACAGATTACCTACGAGCAGTACTTC.

The CDR3 is CASLKGINQPQHF. CDR3 in DNA: TGTGCCAGCTTGAAGGGGATCAATCAGCCCCAGCATTTT. The rearrangement joins TRBV6-5 to TRBJ1-5; tentative D call: TRBD1 (5 bases). V shed 8 bases and J shed 3 bases, with 11 bases lying between them. This CDR3 contains 13 residues. CDR1 and CDR2 (germline): MNHEY, SVGAGI.

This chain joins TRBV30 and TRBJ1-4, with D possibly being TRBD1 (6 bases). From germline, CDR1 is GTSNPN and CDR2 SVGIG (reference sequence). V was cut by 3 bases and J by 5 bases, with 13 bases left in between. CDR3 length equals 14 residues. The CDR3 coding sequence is TGTGCCTGGAGGCAACAGGGATCAAATGAAAAACTGTTTTTT. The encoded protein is CAWRQQGSNEKLFF.

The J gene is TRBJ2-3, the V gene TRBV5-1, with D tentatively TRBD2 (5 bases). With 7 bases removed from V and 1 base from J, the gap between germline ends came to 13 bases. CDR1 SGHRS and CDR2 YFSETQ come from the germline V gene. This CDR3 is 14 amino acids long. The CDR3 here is CASRPEVGTDTQYF. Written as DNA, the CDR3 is TGCGCCAGCCGCCCGGAGGTAGGCACAGATACGCAGTATTTT.

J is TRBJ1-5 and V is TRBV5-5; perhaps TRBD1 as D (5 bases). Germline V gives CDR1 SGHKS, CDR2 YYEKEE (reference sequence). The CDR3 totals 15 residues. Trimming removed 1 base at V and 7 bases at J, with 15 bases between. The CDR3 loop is CASSLSSGDRQPQHF. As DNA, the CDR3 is TGTGCCAGCAGCTTGAGTTCGGGGGATCGGCAGCCCCAGCATTTT.

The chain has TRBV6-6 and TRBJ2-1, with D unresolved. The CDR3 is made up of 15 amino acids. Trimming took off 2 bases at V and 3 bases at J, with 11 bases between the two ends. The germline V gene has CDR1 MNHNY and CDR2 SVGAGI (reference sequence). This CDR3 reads CASSYVAGNYNEQFF. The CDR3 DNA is TGTGCCAGCAGTTACGTGGCAGGCAACTACAATGAGCAGTTCTTC.

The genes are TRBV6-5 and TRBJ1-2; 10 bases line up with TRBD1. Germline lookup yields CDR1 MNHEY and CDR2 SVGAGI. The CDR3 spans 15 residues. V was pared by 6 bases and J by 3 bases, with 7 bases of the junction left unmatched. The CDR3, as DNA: TGTGCCAGCAGGCGACACGGGACAGGGGACTATGGCTACACCTTC. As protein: CASRRHGTGDYGYTF.

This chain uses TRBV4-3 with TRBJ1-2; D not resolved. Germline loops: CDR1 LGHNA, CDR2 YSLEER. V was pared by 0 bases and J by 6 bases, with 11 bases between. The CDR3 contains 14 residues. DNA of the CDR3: TGCGCCAGCAGCCAAGAGCGGCAGTACCATGGCTACACCTTC. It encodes CASSQERQYHGYTF.

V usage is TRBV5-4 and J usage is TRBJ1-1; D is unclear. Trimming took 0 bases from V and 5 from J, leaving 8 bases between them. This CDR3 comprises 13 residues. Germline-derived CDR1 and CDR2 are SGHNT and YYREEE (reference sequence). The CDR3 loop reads CASSLEQATEAFF. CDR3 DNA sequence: TGTGCCAGCAGCTTGGAGCAGGCAACTGAAGCTTTCTTT.

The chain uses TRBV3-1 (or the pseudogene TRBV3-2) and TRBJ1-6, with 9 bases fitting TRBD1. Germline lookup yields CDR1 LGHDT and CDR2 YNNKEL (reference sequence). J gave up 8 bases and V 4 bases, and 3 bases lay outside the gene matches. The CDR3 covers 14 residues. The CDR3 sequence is CASSLGQGYSPLHF. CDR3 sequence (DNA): TGTGCCAGCAGCCTCGGACAGGGGTATTCACCCCTCCACTTT.

CDR3 amino acids: CASSPPGTASFSGNTIYF. DNA of the CDR3: TGTGCCAGCTCACCACCCGGGACAGCCTCCTTCTCTGGAAACACCATATATTTT. V usage is TRBV18 and J usage is TRBJ1-3; 7 nucleotides match TRBD1. V dropped 0 bases and J dropped 0; count of bases not matched to a gene: 8. The germline V gene has CDR1 KGHSH and CDR2 LQKENI. The CDR3 is 18 amino acids.